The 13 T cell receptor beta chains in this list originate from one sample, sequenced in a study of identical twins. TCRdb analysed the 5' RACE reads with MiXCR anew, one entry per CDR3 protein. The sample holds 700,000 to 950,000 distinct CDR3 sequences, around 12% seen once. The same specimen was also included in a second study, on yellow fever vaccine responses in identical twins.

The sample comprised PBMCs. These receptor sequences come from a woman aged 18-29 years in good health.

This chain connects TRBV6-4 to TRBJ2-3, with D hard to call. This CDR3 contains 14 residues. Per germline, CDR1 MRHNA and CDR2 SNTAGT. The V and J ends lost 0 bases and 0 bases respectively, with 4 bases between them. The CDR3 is CASSDSRSTDTQYF. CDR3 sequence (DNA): TGTGCCAGCAGTGACTCTCGGAGCACAGATACGCAGTATTTT.

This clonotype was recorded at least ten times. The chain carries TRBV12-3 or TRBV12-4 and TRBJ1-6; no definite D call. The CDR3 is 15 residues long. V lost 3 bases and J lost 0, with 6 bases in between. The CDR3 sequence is CASSFQDSYNSPLHF. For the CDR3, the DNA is TGTGCCAGCAGTTTCCAAGACTCCTATAATTCACCCCTCCACTTT.

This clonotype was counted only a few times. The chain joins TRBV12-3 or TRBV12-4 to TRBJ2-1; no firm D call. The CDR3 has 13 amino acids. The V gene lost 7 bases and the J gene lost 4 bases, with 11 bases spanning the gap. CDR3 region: CASTFGSYNEQFF. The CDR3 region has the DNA TGTGCCAGCACCTTTGGGTCTTACAATGAGCAGTTCTTC.

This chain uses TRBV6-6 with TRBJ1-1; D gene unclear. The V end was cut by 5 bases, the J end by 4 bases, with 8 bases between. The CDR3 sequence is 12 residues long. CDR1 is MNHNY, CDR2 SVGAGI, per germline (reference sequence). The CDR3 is CASSRDTTEAFF. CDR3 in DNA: TGTGCCAGCAGTAGAGATACCACTGAAGCTTTCTTT.

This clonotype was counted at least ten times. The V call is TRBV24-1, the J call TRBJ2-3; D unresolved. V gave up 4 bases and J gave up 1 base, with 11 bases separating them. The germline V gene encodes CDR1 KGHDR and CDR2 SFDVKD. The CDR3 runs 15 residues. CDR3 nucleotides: TGTGCCACCAGTGAGAACAGCTTTCGCACAGATACGCAGTATTTT. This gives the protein CATSENSFRTDTQYF.

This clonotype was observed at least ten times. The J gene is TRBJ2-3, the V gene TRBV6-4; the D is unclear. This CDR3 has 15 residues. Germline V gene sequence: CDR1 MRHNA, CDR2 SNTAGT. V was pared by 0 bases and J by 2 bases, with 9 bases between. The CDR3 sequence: CASSDSVGDTDTQYF. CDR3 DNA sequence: TGTGCCAGCAGTGACTCGGTCGGAGACACAGATACGCAGTATTTT.

The DNA of the CDR3 is TGTGCCAGCAGTTACTCGTCCGGGACAGGTCGGAGGGAGACCCAGTACTTC. Protein: CASSYSSGTGRRETQYF. The chain has TRBV6-5 and TRBJ2-5; 8 bases map to TRBD1. The CDR3 loop spans 17 amino acids. CDR1 and CDR2 (germline): MNHEY, SVGAGI. The J segment lost 5 bases and the V segment lost 0 bases, leaving 11 bases of the junction unmatched.

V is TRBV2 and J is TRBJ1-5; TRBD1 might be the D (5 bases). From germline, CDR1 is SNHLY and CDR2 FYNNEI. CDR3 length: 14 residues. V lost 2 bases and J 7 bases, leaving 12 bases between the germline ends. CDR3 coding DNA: TGTGCCAGCAGTGAAATAGCTCAGGGACAGCCCCAGCATTTT. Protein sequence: CASSEIAQGQPQHF.

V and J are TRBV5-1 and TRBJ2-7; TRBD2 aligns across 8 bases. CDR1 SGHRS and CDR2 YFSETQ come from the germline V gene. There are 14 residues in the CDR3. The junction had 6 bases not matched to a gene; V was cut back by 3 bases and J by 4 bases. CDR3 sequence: CASSSAGVEYEQYF. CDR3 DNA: TGCGCCAGCAGCTCAGCGGGAGTAGAGTACGAGCAGTACTTC.

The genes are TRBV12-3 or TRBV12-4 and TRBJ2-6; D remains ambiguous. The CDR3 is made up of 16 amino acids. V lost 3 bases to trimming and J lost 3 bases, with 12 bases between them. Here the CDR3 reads CASSFRWDSGANVLTF. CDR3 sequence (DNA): TGTGCCAGCAGTTTCCGGTGGGATAGTGGGGCCAACGTCCTGACTTTC.

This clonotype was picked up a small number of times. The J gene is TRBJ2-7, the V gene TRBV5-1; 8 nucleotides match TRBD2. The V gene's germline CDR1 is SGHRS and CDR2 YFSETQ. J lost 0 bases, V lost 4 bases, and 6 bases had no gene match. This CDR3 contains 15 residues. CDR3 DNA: TGCGCCAGCAGCCCTGAGCGGGGGCGCTCCTACGAGCAGTACTTC. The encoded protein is CASSPERGRSYEQYF.

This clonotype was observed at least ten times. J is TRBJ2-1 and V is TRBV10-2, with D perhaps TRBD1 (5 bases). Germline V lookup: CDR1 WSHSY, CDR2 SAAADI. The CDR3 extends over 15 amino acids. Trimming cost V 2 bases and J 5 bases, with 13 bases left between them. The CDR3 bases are TGCGCCAGCAGTGAGCAGGCAGGGTCCCACAATGAGCAGTTCTTC. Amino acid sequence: CASSEQAGSHNEQFF.

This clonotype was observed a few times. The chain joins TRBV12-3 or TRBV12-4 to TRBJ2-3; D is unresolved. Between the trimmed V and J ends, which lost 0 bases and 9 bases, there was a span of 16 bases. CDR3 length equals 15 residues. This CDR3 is CASSLAAPLGATQYF. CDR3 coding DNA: TGTGCCAGCAGTTTAGCAGCTCCCCTTGGCGCCACGCAGTATTTT.